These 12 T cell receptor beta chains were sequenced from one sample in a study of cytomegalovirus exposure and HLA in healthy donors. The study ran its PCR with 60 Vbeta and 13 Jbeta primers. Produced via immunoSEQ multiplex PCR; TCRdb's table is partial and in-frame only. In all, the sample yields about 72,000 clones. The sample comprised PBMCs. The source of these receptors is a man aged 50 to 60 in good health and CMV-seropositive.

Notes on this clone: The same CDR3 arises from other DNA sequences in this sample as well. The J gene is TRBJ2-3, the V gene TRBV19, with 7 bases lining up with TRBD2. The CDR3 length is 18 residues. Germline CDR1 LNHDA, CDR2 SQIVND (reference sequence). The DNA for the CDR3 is TGTGTCCCAAGGAAGTTGGAGGGTCTAGCGGTTAGCACAGATACGCAGTATTTT. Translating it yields CVPRKLEGLAVSTDTQYF. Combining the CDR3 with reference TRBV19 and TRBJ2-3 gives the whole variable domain DGGITQSPKYLFRKEGQNVTLSCEQNLNHDAMYWYRQDPGQGLRLIYYSQIVNDFQKGDIAEGYSVSREKKESFPLTVTSAQKNPTAFYLCVPRKLEGLAVSTDTQYFGPGTRLTVL.

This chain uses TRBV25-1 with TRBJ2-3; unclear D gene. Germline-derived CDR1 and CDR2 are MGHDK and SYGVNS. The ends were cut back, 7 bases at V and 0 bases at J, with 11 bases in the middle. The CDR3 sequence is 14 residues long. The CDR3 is CASKEHTSTDTQYF. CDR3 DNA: TGTGCCAGCAAGGAGCACACTAGCACAGATACGCAGTATTTT.

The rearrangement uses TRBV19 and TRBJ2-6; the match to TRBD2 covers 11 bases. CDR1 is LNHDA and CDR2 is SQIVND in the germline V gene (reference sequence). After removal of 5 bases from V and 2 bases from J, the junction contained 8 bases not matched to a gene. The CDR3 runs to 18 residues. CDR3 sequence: CASSYLSGGEAGANVLTF. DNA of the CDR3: TGTGCCAGTAGTTACCTTAGCGGGGGGGAGGCTGGGGCCAACGTCCTGACTTTC.

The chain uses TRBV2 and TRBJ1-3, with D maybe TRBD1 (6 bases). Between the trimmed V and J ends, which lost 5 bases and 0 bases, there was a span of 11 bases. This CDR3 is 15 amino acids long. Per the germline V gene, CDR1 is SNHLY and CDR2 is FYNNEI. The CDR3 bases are TGTGCCAGCAGTCTGACAGGACCCTCTGGAAACACCATATATTTT. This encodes CASSLTGPSGNTIYF.

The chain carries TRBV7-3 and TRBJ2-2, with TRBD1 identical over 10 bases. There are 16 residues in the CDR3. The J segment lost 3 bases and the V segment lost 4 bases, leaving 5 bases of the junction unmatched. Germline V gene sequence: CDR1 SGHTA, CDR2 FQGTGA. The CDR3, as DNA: TGTGCCAGCAGCTCCGACAGGGGGCGCGACACCGGGGAGCTGTTTTTT. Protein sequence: CASSSDRGRDTGELFF.

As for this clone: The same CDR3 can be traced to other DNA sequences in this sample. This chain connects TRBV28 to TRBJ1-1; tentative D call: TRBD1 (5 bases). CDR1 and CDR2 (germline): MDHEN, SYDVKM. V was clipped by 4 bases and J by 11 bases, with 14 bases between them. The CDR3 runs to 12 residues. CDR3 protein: CASSSTSGIAFF. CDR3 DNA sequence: TGTGCCAGCAGTTCGACCTCAGGGATCGCTTTCTTT.

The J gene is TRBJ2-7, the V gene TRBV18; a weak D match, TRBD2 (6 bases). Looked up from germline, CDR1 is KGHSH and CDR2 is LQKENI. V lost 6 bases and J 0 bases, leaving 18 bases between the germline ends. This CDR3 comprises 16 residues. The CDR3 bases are TGTGCCAGCTCCTACCCCGGGGGTATGTTCTCCTACGAGCAGTACGTC. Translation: CASSYPGGMFSYEQYV.

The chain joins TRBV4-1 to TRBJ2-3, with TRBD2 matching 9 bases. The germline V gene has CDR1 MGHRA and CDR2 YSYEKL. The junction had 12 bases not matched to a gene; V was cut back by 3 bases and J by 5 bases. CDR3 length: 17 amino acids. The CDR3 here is CASSHSPLGGRGDTQYF. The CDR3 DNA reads TGCGCCAGCAGCCACTCCCCCCTCGGCGGGAGGGGAGATACGCAGTATTTT.

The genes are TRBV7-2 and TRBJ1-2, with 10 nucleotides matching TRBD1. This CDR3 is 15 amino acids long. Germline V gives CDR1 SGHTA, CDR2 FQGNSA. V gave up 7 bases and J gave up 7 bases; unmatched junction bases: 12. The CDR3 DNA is TGTGCCAGCACCGGAGGGGTCGGACAGGGGGTTGGCTACACCTTC. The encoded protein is CASTGGVGQGVGYTF.

CDR3 in amino acids: CASSLSAQAGVDEQYF. DNA of the CDR3: TGTGCCAGCAGCCTAAGTGCTCAAGCGGGAGTCGACGAGCAGTACTTC. The chain is built from TRBV5-4 and TRBJ2-7, with 8 bases matching TRBD2. J lost 5 bases, V lost 4 bases, and 14 bases had no gene match. The germline V gene encodes CDR1 SGHNT and CDR2 YYREEE (reference sequence). This CDR3 comprises 16 residues.

The CDR3 loop is CASSSLTSGGGDTQYF. The CDR3 DNA reads TGCGCCAGCAGCTCCTTAACTAGCGGGGGGGGAGATACGCAGTATTTT. This chain links TRBV5-1 with TRBJ2-3, with 13 bases identical to TRBD2. Trimming removed 3 bases from V and 5 bases from J; junction bases left unmatched: 6. Per germline, CDR1 SGHRS and CDR2 YFSETQ. CDR3 length: 16 residues.

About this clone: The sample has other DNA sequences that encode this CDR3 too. The CDR3 nucleotides read TGTGACCCTAGCAAGTTGGAGGGTCTAGCGGTTAGCACAGATACGCAGTATTTT. It encodes CDPSKLEGLAVSTDTQYF. The chain links TRBV19 to TRBJ2-3; 7 bases line up with TRBD2. From germline, CDR1 is LNHDA and CDR2 SQIVND (reference sequence). The CDR3 spans 18 residues.